The sequence of this TCR beta chain was determined in a study of shared clonotypes between healthy human individuals. On the study more broadly: Each donor had three CD4 naive, three CD4 memory, two CD8 naive and one CD8 memory plate.

Clones were read by immunoSEQ multiplex PCR, and TCRdb kept only the in-frame ones, dropping some. The table records 190,000 or so clones, 65% to 80% of them present only once. As for this clone: Its antigen is unknown.

Study-level findings and limits: What naive subsets generally showed was a larger estimated richness than memory subsets showed.

The CDR3 loop spans 18 amino acids. V was pared by 4 bases and J by 6 bases, with 15 bases of the junction left unmatched. In germline, CDR1 is MDHEN, CDR2 SYDVKM. The source is a man aged 25 to 45 in good health. The sequencing sample was made of memory CD4+ T cells sorted from blood. Subset defined: CD45RA-negative fraction. This rearrangement joins TRBV28 to TRBJ2-2; 9 bases match TRBD1. The CDR3 DNA follows: TGTGCCAGCAGTTCTTTACAGGGGGCCGGTTTGCTGGCCGGGGAGCTGTTTTTT. Protein product: CASSSLQGAGLLAGELFF.